This TCR beta chain was sequenced during a study of T-cell memory formation after mild COVID-19 (dated by TCRdb to the early 2020s). Describing the broader study: TCR sequence clusters from the two donors were found to be largely donor specific. Two young, previously healthy adult volunteers, one female and one male, were included in the cohort. In a couple of donors, T-cell clones that expanded and contracted after mild COVID-19 were tracked by sequencing TCRalpha and TCRbeta repertoires over time. Overall study outcomes, separate from this receptor: The study included only two mild cases, and larger cohorts that include severe cases with pre-infection samples were judged to be necessary. Contracting CD4+ clones turned up mainly in the CM and EM memory subsets, whereas EMRA was where CD8+ clones were enriched. Clones that contracted from day 15 to 85 showed balanced CD4/CD8 phenotypes, whereas a second wave of clones that expanded from day 15 to 37 leaned towards CD4+. The second-wave clones that peaked on day 37 were not confirmed to be SARS-CoV-2 specific. The detection of some responding clones in pre-infection memory suggests that pre-existing cross-reactive memory T cells joined the SARS-CoV-2 response.

Reads for this sample came from an Illumina NovaSeq 6000. TCRalpha and TCRbeta cDNA libraries were built by 5'RACE with constant-segment primers, adding sample barcodes and unique molecular identifiers. RNA was extracted from every sample with Trizol reagent. Library amplification was performed in two PCR steps, and a second sample barcode and Illumina TruSeq adapters were introduced in the second step. Sequencing of libraries was performed on an Illumina NovaSeq with 2 x 150 bp paired-end reads. The study's processing was this. Demultiplexing of reads and collapsing into UMI-guided consensus sequences were performed with migec v1.2.7. Using mixcr v2.1.11, the UMI consensuses were aligned to TRA and TRB V and J templates and assembled into clonotypes. A clonotype was counted as expanded or contracted only if both edgeR and NoisET called the change significant, with noise models trained on biological replicates. For edgeR calls, a false discovery rate-adjusted p below 0.01 and a log2 fold-change threshold of 1 were applied. As an exploratory analysis of dynamics, max-normalized trajectories of the 1000 most abundant clonotypes were examined by PCA with hierarchical clustering. Separately sequenced CD4+ and CD8+ repertoires were used to assign the CD4 or CD8 phenotype of responding clones. The public reads were reprocessed in TCRdb via fastp at Q25 and MiXCR, keeping in-frame beta chains. A single entry per CDR3 protein holds the most common genes and DNA from its merged rows. TCRdb, not the original authors, processed these V and J calls. In all, the sample holds some 450,000 distinct CDR3 sequences, and around 19% of those were seen once. The ten largest clonotypes hold more than 8% of the sample.

Measured from the cysteine to the phenylalanine, the CDR3 is 19 residues long. Solely the CDR3 DNA is kept, with 57 bases framed from the first base. Trimming leaves V shorter by 0 bases and J shorter by 4 bases, with the junction holding 15 bases beyond the gene matches. Ficoll-Paque density gradient centrifugation was used to isolate PBMCs. Remarks on this clonotype: What this receptor recognizes is not known. Base qualities are not at hand, and no much larger clone is one base apart.

Sequences were obtained from PBMCs or a T cell subset sorted from them (not recorded which). In this chain, TRBV12-3 or TRBV12-4 is recombined with TRBJ2-5; 9 middle bases align to TRBD1. This receptor was taken from an adult woman who had mild COVID-19 (a few samples of this study predate the infection). The sample titles of this study are shuffled in the database, so cell type and time point are left out; the donor was told from shared clones. The bases are TGTGCCAGCAGTTTAGCGCTTGGACAGGGGTTTTTAGATGGAGAGACCCAGTACTTC. Translated, this gives CASSLALGQGFLDGETQYF.